This T cell receptor (beta chain) was sequenced for a study of shared clonotypes between healthy human individuals. On the study more broadly: Each donor's CD8 memory used one plate, CD8 naive two, each CD4 subset three.

Some clones are missing from TCRdb's copy, which holds only in-frame ones; the method was immunoSEQ multiplex PCR. Here the sample spans about a million clones, about 77% being singletons. Points from the study as a whole: Blood alone was sampled, and tissue repertoires likely differ. Generally, naive subsets (rather than memory subsets) showed larger estimated richness. The study drew on few donors, limiting represented genetic and exposure-history diversity.

Note on this clone: What it binds is not known.

Trimming pared 2 bases from V and 3 bases from J, leaving 12 bases between. The length of the CDR3 is 15 residues. Germline loops: CDR1 SGHDT, CDR2 YYEEEE. Material: memory CD4+ T cells sorted from blood. Subset: CD45RA-negative fraction. The clonotype comes from a man aged 18 to 35 in good health. The chain has TRBV5-6 and TRBJ1-3; D is possibly TRBD1 (6 bases). CDR3 sequence (DNA): TGTGCCAGCAGCTTTTTTTGGGGGCTTGGAAACACCATATATTTT. It specifies CASSFFWGLGNTIYF.